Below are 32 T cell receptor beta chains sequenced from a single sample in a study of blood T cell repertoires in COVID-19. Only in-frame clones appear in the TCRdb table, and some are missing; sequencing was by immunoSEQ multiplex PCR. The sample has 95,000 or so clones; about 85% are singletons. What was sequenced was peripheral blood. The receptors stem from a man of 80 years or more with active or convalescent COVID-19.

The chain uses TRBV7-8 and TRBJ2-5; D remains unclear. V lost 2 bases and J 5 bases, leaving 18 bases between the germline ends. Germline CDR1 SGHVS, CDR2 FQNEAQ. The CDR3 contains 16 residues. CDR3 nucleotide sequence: TGTGCCAGCAGCTTATCCGTAAGCCTCTTCGGGGAGACCCAGTACTTC. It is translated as CASSLSVSLFGETQYF.

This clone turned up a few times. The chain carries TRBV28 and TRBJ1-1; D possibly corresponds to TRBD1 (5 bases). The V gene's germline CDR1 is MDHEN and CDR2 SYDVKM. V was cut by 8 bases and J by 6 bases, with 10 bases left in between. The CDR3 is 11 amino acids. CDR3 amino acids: CASSVGAEAFF. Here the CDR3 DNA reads TGTGCCAGCTCCGTAGGGGCTGAAGCTTTCTTT.

Here the CDR3 reads CASSLNPGSLTDTQYF. CDR3 in DNA: TGTGCCAGCTCCCTCAATCCCGGGTCACTCACAGATACGCAGTATTTT. This sequence joins TRBV18 and TRBJ2-3, with D hard to call. This CDR3 is built from 16 residues. Germline CDR1 KGHSH, CDR2 LQKENI. Between the trimmed V and J ends, which lost 6 bases and 2 bases, there was a span of 18 bases.

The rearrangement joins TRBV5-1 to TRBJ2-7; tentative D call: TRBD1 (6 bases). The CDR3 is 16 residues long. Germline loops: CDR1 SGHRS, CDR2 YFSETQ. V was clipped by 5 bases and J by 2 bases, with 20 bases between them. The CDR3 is CASSTLPGTSPYEQYF. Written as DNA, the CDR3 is TGCGCCAGCAGTACGCTGCCAGGGACAAGTCCCTACGAGCAGTACTTC.

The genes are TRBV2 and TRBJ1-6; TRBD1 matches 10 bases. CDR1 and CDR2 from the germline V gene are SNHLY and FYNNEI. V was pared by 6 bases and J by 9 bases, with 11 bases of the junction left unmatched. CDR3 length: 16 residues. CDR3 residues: CASRPGTGVSRSPLHF. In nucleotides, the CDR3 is TGTGCCAGCAGGCCCGGGACAGGGGTATCGCGTTCACCCCTCCACTTT.

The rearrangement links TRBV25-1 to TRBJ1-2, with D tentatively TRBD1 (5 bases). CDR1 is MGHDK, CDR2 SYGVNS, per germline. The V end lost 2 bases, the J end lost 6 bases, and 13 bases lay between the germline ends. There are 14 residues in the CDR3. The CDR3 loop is CASSEMGRDDGYTF. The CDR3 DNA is TGTGCCAGCAGTGAAATGGGGAGGGACGATGGCTACACCTTC.

The CDR3 region is CASSLGTESSYEQYF. The CDR3 nucleotides are TGTGCCAGCAGCTTGGGGACAGAAAGCTCCTACGAGCAGTACTTC. The V gene is TRBV5-6, the J gene TRBJ2-7; maybe TRBD1 (6 bases). Germline-derived CDR1 and CDR2 are SGHDT and YYEEEE. The CDR3 is 15 amino acids. V was shortened by 0 bases and J by 0 bases, with 10 bases between the two germline ends.

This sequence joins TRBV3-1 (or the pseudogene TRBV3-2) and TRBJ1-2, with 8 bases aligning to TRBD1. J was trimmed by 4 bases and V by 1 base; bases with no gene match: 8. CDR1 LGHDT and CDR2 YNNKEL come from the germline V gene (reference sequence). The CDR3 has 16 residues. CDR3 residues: CASSQGPDRVGYGYTF. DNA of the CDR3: TGTGCCAGCAGCCAAGGACCGGACAGGGTAGGCTATGGCTACACCTTC.

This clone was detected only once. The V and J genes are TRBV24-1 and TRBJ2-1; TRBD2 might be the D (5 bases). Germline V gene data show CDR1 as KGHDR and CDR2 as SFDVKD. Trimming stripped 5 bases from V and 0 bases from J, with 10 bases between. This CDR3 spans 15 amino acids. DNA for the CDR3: TGTGCCACCAGTGGGGTAGGGAGCTCCTACAATGAGCAGTTCTTC. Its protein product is CATSGVGSSYNEQFF.

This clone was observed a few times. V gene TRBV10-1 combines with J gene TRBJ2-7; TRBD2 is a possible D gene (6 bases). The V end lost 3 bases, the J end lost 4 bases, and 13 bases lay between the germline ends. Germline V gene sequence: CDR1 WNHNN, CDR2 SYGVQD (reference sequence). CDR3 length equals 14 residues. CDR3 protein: CASSEGIGGYEQYF. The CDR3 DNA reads TGCGCCAGCAGTGAAGGGATTGGGGGGTACGAGCAGTACTTC.

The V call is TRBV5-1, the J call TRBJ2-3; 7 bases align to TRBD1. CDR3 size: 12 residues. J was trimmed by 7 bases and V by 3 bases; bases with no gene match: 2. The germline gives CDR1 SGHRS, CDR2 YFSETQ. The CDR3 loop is CASSSTGNTQYF. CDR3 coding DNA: TGCGCCAGCAGCTCGACAGGGAATACGCAGTATTTT.

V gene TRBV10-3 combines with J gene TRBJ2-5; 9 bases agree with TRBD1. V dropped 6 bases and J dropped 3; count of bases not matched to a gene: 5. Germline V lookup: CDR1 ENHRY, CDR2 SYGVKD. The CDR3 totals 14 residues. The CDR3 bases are TGTGCCATCAGCCCCGGGACAGGGAAAGAGACCCAGTACTTC. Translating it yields CAISPGTGKETQYF.

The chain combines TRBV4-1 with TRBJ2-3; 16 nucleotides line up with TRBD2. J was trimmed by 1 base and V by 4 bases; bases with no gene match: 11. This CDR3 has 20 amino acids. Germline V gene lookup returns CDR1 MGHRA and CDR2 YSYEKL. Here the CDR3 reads CASSRQGTSGGGSGTDTQYF. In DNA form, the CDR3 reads TGCGCCAGCAGCCGGCAAGGGACTAGCGGGGGGGGCTCTGGCACAGATACGCAGTATTTT.

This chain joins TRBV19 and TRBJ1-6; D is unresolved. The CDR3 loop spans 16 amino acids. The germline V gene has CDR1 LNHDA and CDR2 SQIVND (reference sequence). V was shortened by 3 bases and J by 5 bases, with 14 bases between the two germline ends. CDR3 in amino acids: CASSMWAAVNNSPLHF. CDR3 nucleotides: TGTGCCAGTAGTATGTGGGCCGCTGTGAATAATTCACCCCTCCACTTT.

CDR3 bases: TGCGCCAGCAGTGAGTCAACAGGGGTGAACAATCAGCCCCAGCATTTT. Translated, it gives CASSESTGVNNQPQHF. V gene TRBV10-2 combines with J gene TRBJ1-5; 7 nucleotides match TRBD1. Trimming removed 0 bases from V and 3 bases from J; junction bases left unmatched: 5. The V gene's germline CDR1 is WSHSY and CDR2 SAAADI. This CDR3 spans 16 amino acids.

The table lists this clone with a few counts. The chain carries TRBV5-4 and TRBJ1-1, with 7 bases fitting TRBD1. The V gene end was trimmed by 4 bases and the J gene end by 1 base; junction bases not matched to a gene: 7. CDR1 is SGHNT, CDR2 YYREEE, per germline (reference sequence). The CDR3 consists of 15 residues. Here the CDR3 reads CASSPDRETNTEAFF. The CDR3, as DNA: TGTGCCAGCAGCCCCGACAGGGAGACGAACACTGAAGCTTTCTTT.

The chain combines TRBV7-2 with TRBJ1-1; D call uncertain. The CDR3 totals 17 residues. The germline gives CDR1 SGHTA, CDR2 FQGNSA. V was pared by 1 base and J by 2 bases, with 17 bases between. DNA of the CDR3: TGTGCCAGCAGCTTAGGAGTCGCGAGGGTTGTTAACACTGAAGCTTTCTTT. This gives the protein CASSLGVARVVNTEAFF.

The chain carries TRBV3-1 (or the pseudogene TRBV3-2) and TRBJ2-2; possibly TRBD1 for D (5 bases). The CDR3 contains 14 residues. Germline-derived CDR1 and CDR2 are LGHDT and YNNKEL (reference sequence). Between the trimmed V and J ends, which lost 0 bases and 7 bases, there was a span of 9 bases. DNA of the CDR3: TGTGCCAGCAGCCAAGAGGGGCTTGGCGGGGAGCTGTTTTTT. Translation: CASSQEGLGGELFF.

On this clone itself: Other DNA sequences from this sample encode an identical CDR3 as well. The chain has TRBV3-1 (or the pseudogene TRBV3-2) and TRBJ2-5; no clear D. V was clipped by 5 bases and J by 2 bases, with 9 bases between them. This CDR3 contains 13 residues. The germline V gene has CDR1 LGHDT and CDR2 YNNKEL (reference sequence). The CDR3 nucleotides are TGTGCCAGCAGCTCGTCGGGTCAAGAGACCCAGTACTTC. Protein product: CASSSSGQETQYF.

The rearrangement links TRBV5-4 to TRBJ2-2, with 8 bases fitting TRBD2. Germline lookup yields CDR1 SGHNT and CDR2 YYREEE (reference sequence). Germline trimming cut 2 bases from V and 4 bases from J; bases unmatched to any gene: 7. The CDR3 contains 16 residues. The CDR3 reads CASSFGGGRSTGELFF. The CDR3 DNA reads TGTGCCAGCAGCTTCGGGGGGGGTCGGAGCACCGGGGAGCTGTTTTTT. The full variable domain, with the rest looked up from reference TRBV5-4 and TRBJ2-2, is ETGVTQSPTHLIKTRGQQVTLRCSSQSGHNTVSWYQQALGQGPQFIFQYYREEENGRGNFPPRFSGLQFPNYSSELNVNALELDDSALYLCASSFGGGRSTGELFFGEGSRLTVL.

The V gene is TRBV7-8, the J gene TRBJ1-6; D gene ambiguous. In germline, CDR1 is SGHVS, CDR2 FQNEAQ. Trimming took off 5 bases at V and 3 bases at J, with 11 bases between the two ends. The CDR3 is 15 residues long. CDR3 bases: TGTGCCAGCAGCCCCAACATGTTCTATAATTCACCCCTCCACTTT. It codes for CASSPNMFYNSPLHF.

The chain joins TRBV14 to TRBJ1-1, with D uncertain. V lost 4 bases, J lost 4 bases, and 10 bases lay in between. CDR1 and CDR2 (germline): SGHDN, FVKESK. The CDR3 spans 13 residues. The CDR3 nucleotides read TGTGCCAGCAGCCTTGGGCGGGGCACTGAAGCTTTCTTT. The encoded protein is CASSLGRGTEAFF.

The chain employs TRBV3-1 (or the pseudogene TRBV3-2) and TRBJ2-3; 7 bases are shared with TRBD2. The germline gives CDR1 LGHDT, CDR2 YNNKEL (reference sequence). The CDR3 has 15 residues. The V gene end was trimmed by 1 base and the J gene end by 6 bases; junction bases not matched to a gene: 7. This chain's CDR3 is CASSQGAGQRDTQYF. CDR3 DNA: TGTGCCAGCAGCCAAGGAGCGGGGCAAAGGGATACGCAGTATTTT.

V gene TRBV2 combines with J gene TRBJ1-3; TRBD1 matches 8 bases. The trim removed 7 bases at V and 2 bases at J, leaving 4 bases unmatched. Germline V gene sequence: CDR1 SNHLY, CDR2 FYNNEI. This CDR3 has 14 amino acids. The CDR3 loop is CASTRTGTGNTIYF. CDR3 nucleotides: TGTGCCAGCACCCGGACAGGGACTGGAAACACCATATATTTT.

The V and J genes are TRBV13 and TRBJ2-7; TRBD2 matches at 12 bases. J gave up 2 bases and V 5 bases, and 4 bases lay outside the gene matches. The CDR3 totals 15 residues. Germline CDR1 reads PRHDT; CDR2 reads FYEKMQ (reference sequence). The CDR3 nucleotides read TGTGCCAGCAGCAGGGGACTAGCGGGCACCTACGAGCAGTACTTC. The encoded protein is CASSRGLAGTYEQYF.

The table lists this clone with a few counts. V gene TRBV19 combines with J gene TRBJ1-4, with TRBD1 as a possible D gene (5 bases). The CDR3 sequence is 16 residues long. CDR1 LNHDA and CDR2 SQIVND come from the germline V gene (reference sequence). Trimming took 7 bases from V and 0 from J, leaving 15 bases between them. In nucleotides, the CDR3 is TGTGCCAGTAAACCCTGGGGAGGGGCAACTAATGAAAAACTGTTTTTT. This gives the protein CASKPWGGATNEKLFF.

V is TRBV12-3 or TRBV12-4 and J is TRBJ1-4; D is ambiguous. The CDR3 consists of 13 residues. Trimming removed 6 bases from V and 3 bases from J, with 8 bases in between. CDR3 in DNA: TGTGCCAGCAGCCAGGCCTCTAATGAAAAACTGTTTTTT. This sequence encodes CASSQASNEKLFF.

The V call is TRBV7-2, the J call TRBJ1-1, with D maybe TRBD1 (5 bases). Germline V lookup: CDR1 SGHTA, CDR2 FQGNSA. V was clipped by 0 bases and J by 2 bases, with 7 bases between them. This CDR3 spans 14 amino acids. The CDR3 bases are TGTGCCAGCAGCTTAGCAGGGGTAAACACTGAAGCTTTCTTT. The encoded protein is CASSLAGVNTEAFF. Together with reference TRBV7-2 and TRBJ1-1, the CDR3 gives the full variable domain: GAGVSQSPSNKVTEKGKDVELRCDPISGHTALYWYRQSLGQGLEFLIYFQGNSAPDKSGLPSDRFSAERTGGSVSTLTIQRTQQEDSAVYLCASSLAGVNTEAFFGQGTRLTVV.

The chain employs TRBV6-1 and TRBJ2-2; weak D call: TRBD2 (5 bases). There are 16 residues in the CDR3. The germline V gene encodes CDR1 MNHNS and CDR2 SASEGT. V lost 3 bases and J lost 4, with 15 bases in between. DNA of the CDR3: TGTGCCAGCAGTGACCTTGCGAGCCGGGGCACCGGGGAGCTGTTTTTT. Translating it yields CASSDLASRGTGELFF.

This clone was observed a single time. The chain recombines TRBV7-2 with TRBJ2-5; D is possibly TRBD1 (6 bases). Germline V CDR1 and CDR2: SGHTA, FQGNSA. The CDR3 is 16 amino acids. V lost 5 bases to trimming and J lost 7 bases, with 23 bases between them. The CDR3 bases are TGTGCCAGCAGCCTCAACCCAGGACAGACCCGGTCGACCCAGTACTTC. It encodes CASSLNPGQTRSTQYF.

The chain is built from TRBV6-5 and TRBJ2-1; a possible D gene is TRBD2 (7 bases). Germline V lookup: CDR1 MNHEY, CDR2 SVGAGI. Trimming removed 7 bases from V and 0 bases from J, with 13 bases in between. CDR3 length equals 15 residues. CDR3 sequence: CASKSGTPSYNEQFF. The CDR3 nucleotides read TGTGCCAGCAAAAGCGGGACACCCTCCTACAATGAGCAGTTCTTC.

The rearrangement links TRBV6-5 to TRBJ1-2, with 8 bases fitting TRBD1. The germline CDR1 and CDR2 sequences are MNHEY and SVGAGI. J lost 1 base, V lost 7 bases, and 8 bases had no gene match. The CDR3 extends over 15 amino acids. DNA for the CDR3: TGTGCCAGCACCCGGACAGGGCGGGATAACTATGGCTACACCTTC. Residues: CASTRTGRDNYGYTF.